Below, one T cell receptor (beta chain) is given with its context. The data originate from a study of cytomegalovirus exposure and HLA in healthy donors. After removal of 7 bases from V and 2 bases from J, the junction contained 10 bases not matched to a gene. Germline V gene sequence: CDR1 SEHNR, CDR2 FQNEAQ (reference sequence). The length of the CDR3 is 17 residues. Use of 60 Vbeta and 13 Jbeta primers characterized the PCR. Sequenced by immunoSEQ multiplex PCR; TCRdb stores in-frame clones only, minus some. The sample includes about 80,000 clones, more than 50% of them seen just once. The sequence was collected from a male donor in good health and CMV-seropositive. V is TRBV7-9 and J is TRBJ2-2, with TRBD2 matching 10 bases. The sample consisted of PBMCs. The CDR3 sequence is CASTPWVAGGNTGELFF. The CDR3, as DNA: TGTGCCAGCACCCCGTGGGTAGCGGGAGGTAACACCGGGGAGCTGTTTTTT.